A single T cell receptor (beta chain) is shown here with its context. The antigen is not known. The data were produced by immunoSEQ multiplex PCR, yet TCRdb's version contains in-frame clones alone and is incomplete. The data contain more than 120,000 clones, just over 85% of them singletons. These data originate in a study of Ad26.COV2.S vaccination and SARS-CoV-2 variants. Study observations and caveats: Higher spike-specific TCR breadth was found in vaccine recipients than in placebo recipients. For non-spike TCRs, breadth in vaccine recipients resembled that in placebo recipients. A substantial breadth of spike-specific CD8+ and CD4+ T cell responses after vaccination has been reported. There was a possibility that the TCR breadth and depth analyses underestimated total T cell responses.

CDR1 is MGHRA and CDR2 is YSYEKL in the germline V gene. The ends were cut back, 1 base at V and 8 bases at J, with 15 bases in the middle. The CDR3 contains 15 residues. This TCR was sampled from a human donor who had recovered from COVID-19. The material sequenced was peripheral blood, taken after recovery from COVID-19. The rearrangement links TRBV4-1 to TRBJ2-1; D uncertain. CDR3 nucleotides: TGCGCCAGCAGCCAAGGACTCCCACCCTTCGATGAGCAGTTCTTC. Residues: CASSQGLPPFDEQFF.